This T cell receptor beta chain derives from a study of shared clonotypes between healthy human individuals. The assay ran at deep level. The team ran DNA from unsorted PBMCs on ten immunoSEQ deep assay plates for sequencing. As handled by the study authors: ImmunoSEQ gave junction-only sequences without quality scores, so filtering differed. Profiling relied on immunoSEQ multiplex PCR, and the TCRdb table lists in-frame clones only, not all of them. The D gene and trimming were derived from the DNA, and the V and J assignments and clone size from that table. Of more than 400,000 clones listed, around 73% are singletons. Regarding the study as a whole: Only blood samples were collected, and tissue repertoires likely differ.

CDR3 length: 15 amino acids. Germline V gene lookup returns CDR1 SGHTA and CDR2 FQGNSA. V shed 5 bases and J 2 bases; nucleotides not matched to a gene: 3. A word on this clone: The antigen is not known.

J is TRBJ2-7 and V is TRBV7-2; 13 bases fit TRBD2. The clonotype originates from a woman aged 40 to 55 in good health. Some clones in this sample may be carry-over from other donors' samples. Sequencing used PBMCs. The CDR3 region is CASSIGLAGAYEQYF. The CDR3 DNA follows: TGTGCCAGCAGCATCGGACTAGCGGGGGCCTACGAGCAGTACTTC.